Given below is one T cell receptor (beta chain) in context. Its antigen is unknown. Using immunoSEQ multiplex PCR, the repertoire was profiled, and TCRdb retains in-frame clones only, with some absent. The data hold around 59,000 clones, with about nine tenths observed a single time. The data stem from a study of a mutant IDH1 vaccine in newly diagnosed glioma. Overall study: Previous treatment comprised radiotherapy, temozolomide, or both, mostly both. Study-level points and caveats: The occurrence of vaccine-induced immune responses was seen in roughly 93% of patients.

With 1 base clipped from V and 2 bases from J, the junction kept 4 bases outside the gene matches. The CDR3 has 15 residues. Germline CDR1 and CDR2: GTSNPN and SVGIG (reference sequence). This sample's time point: baseline, week 1 (first vaccination visit). Treatment reported: pre-vaccination baseline after standard-of-care therapy. Each astrocytoma in the donors was new, WHO grade 3 or 4, IDH1-mutant and ATRX-lost. This TCR was sampled from a man between 50 and 59 years old with glioma. Sequencing was performed on PBMCs, taken from a glioma patient treated with radiotherapy, temozolomide or both. The chain uses TRBV30 and TRBJ2-3, with 9 bases lining up with TRBD1. CDR3 region: CAWSATGGITDTQYF. In DNA form, the CDR3 reads TGTGCCTGGAGTGCGACAGGGGGTATCACAGATACGCAGTATTTT.